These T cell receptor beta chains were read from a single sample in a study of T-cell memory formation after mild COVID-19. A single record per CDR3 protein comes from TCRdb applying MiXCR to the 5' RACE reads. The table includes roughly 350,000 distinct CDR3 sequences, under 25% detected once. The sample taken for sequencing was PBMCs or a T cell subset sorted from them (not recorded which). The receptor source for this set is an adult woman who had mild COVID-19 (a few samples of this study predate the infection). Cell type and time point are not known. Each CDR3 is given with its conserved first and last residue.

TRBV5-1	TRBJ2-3	CASSLGAGEDTQYF
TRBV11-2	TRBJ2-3	CASSPFFGTDTQYF
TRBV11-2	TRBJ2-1	CASSLSATVDEQFF
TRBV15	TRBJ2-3	CATSRVADTQYF
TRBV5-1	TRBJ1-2	CASSVGTGRDGYTF
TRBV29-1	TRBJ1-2	CSGGTIYGYTF
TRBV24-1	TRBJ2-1	CATSDSRLAAYNEQFF
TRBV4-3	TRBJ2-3	CASSERGGTDTQYF
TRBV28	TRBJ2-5	CASSLVRETQYF
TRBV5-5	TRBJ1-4	CASSLAGGEGEKLFF
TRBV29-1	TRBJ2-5	CSVDTPETQYF
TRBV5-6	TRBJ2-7	CASSLGLGGDEQYF
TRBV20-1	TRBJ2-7	CSAYPGHTNYEQYF
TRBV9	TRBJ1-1	CASSVGVGTEAFF
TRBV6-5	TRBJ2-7	CASSYSFGSSGSYEQYF